Below are 2 T cell receptor beta chains sequenced from a single sample in a study of molecular identifiers for immune sequencing clone quantification. TCRdb re-called the PCR reads with MiXCR, one entry per CDR3 protein. The sample holds some 320,000 distinct CDR3 sequences, over 20% seen once. What was sequenced was naive CD8+ T cells from blood, with Jurkat cell RNA spiked in. Subset indicated: FACS-sorted CD8+CD4-CCR7+CD45RA+ naive T cells. The receptor source for this set is a human donor in good health. Some libraries in this study had Jurkat cell RNA spiked in.

This clonotype was detected ten times or more. This chain joins TRBV5-1 and TRBJ2-1, with 11 positions matching TRBD2. Germline assignment: CDR1 SGHRS and CDR2 YFSETQ. The CDR3 has 18 residues. V shed 2 bases and J 1 base; nucleotides not matched to a gene: 8. Written as DNA, the CDR3 is TGCGCCAGCAGCTTAGGTAGCGGGAGGGCCGGATCCTACAATGAGCAGTTCTTC. This codes for CASSLGSGRAGSYNEQFF.

This clonotype was counted many times. This chain links TRBV14 with TRBJ1-1; D not resolved. Germline CDR1 and CDR2: SGHDN and FVKESK. This CDR3 has 16 amino acids. Trimming took 0 bases from V and 0 from J, leaving 11 bases between them. The CDR3 loop is CASSQDIGSVNTEAFF. CDR3 bases: TGTGCCAGCAGCCAAGATATTGGCAGTGTGAACACTGAAGCTTTCTTT.